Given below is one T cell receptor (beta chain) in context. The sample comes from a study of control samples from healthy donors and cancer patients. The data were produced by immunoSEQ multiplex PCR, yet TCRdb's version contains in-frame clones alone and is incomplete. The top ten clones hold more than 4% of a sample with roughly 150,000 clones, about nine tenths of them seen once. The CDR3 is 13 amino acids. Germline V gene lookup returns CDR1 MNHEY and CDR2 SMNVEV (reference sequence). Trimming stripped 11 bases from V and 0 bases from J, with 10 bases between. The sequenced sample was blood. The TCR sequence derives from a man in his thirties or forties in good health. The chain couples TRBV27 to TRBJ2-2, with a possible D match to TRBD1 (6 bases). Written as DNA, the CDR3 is TGTGCCTCTCGGACAGCGAACACCGGGGAGCTGTTTTTT. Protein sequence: CASRTANTGELFF.